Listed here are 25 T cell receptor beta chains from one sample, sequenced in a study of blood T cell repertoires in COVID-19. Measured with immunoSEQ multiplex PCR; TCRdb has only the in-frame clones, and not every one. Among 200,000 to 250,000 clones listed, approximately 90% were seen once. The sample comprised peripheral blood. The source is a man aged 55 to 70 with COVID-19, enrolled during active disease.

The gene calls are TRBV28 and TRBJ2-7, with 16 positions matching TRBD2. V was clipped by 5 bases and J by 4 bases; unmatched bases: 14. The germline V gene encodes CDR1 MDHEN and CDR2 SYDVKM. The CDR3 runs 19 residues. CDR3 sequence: CASSPRSGLAGGPLYEQYF. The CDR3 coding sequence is TGTGCCAGCAGTCCCCGGTCGGGACTAGCGGGAGGGCCGTTGTACGAGCAGTACTTC. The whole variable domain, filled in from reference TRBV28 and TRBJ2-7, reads DVKVTQSSRYLVKRTGEKVFLECVQDMDHENMFWYRQDPGLGLRLIYFSYDVKMKEKGDIPEGYSVSREKKERFSLILESASTNQTSMYLCASSPRSGLAGGPLYEQYFGPGTRLTVT.

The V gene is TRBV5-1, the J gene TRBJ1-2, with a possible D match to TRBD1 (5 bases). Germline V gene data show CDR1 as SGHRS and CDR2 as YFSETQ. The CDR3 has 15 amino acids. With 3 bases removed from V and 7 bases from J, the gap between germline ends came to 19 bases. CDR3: CASSSPAGPSGGYTF. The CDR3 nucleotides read TGCGCCAGCAGCTCCCCGGCGGGGCCCTCAGGTGGCTACACCTTC. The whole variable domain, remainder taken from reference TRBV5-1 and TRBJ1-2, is KAGVTQTPRYLIKTRGQQVTLSCSPISGHRSVSWYQQTPGQGLQFLFEYFSETQRNKGNFPGRFSGRQFSNSRSEMNVSTLELGDSALYLCASSSPAGPSGGYTFGSGTRLTVV.

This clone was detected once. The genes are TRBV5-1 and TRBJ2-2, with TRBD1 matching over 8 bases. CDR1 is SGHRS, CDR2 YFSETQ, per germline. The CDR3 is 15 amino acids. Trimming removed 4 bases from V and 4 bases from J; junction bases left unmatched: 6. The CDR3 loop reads CASSERTGSTGELFF. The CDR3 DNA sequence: TGCGCCAGCAGCGAGCGGACAGGGAGCACCGGGGAGCTGTTTTTT. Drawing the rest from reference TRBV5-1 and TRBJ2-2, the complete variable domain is KAGVTQTPRYLIKTRGQQVTLSCSPISGHRSVSWYQQTPGQGLQFLFEYFSETQRNKGNFPGRFSGRQFSNSRSEMNVSTLELGDSALYLCASSERTGSTGELFFGEGSRLTVL.

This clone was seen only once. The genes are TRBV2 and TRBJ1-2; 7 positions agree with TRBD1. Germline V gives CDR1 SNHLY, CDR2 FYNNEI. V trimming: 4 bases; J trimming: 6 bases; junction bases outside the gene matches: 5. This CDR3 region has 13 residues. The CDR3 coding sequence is TGTGCCAGCAGTGCTGACAGGGATCATGGCTACACCTTC. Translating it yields CASSADRDHGYTF.

In nucleotides, the CDR3 is TGCAGCTCCCGCCGCCCTGGGGCCGGCCAGACCCAGTACTTC. Translating gives CSSRRPGAGQTQYF. The V and J genes are TRBV29-1 and TRBJ2-5; perhaps TRBD1 as D (5 bases). The V end was cut by 8 bases, the J end by 6 bases, with 22 bases between. Looked up from germline, CDR1 is SQVTM and CDR2 is ANQGSEA. This CDR3 is built from 14 residues. Together with reference TRBV29-1 and TRBJ2-5, the CDR3 gives the full variable domain: SAVISQKPSRDICQRGTSLTIQCQVDSQVTMMFWYRQQPGQSLTLIATANQGSEATYESGFVIDKFPISRPNLTFSTLTVSNMSPEDSSIYLCSSRRPGAGQTQYFGPGTRLLVL.

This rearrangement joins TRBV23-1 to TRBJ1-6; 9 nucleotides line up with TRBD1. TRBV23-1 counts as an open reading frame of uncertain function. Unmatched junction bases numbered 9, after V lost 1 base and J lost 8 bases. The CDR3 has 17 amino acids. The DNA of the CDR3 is TGCGCCAGCAGTCAATTTGTCTCGGGACAGGGAGATTCACCCCTCCACTTT. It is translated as CASSQFVSGQGDSPLHF.

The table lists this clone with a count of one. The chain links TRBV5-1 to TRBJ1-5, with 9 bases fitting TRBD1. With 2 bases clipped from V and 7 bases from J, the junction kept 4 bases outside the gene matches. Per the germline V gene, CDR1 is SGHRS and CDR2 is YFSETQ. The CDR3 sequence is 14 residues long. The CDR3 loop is CASSLTGGGQPQHF. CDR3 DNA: TGCGCCAGCAGCTTAACAGGGGGCGGCCAGCCCCAGCATTTT.

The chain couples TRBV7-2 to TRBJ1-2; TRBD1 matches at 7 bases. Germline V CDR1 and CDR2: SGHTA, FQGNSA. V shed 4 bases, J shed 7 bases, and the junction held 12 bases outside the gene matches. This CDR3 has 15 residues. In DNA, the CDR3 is TGTGCCAGCAGCTATCAGGGACAGCCTAGGTCTGGCTACACCTTC. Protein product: CASSYQGQPRSGYTF.

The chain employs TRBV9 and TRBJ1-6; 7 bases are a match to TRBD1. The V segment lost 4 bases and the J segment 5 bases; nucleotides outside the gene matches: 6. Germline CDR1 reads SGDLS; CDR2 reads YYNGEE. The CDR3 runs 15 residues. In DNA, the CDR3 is TGTGCCAGCAGCCCCTGGGACAGCAATAATTCACCCCTCCACTTT. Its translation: CASSPWDSNNSPLHF.

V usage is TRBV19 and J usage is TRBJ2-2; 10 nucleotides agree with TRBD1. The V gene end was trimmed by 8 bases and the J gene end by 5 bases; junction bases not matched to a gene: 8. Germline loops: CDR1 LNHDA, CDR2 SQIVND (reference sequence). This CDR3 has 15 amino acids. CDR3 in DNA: TGTGCCAGTGACCTCCGGGACAGGGGTACCGGGGAGCTGTTTTTT. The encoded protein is CASDLRDRGTGELFF.

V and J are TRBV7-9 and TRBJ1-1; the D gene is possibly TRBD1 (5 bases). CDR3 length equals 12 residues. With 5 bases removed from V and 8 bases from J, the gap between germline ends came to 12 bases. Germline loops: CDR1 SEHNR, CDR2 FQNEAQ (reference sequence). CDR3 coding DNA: TGTGCCAGCAGCACACAACAGGAGGAAGCTTTCTTT. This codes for CASSTQQEEAFF.

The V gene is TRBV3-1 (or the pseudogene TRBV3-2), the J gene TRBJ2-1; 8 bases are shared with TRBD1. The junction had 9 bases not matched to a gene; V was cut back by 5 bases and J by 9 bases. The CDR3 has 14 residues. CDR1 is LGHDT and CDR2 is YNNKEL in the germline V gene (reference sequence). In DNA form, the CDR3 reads TGTGCCAGCAGCGATCGACAGGGGTATGCTGAGCAGTTCTTC. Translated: CASSDRQGYAEQFF.

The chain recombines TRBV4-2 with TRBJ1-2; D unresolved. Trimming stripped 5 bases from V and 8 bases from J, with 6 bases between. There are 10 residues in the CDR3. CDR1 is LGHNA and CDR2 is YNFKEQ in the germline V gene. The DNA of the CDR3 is TGTGCCAGCAGCTCAGTGGGCTACACCTTC. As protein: CASSSVGYTF.

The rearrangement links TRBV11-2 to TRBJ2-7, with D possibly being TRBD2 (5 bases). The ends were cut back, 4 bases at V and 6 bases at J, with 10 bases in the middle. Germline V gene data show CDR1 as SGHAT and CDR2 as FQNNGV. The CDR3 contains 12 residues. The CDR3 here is CASSSRRPEQYF. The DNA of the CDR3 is TGTGCCAGCAGCTCCCGGAGGCCCGAGCAGTACTTC.

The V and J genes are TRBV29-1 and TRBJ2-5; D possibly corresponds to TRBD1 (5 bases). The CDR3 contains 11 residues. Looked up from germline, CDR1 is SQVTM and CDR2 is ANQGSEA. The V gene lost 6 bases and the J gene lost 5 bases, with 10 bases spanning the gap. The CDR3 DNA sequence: TGCAGCGTAGGGGAAGGCGAGACCCAGTACTTC. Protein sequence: CSVGEGETQYF. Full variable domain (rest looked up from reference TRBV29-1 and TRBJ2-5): SAVISQKPSRDICQRGTSLTIQCQVDSQVTMMFWYRQQPGQSLTLIATANQGSEATYESGFVIDKFPISRPNLTFSTLTVSNMSPEDSSIYLCSVGEGETQYFGPGTRLLVL.

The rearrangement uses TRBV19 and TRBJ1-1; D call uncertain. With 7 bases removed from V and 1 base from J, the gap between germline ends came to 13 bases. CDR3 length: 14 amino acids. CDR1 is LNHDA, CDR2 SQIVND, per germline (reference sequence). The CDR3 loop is CASKHRTANTEAFF. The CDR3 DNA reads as TGTGCCAGTAAACACCGAACAGCGAACACTGAAGCTTTCTTT.

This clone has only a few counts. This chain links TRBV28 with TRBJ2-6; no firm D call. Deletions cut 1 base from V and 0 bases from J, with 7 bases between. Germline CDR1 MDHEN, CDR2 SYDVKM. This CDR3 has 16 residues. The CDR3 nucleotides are TGTGCCAGCAGTTTATCCCTTTACTCTGGGGCCAACGTCCTGACTTTC. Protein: CASSLSLYSGANVLTF.

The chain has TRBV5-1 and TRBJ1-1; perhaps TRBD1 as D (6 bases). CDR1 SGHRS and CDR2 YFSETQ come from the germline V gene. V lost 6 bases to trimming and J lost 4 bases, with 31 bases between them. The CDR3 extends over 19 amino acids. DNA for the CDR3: TGCGCCAGCAAACCGACAACCGCGTCTCAATCAGGGGCGGGCACTGAAGCTTTCTTT. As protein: CASKPTTASQSGAGTEAFF.

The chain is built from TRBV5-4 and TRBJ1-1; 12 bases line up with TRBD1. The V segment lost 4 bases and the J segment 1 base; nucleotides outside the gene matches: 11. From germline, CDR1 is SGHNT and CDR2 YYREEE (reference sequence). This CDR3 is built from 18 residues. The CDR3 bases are TGTGCCAGCAGCGGAACCGGGACAGGGGGCCTAGGGAACACTGAAGCTTTCTTT. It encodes CASSGTGTGGLGNTEAFF.

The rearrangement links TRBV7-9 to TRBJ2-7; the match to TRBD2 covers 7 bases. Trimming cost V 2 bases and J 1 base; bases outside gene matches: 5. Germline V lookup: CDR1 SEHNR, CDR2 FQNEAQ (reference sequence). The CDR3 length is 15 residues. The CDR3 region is CASSLSGGGSYEQYF. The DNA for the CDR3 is TGTGCCAGCAGCTTATCTGGGGGAGGGTCCTACGAGCAGTACTTC.

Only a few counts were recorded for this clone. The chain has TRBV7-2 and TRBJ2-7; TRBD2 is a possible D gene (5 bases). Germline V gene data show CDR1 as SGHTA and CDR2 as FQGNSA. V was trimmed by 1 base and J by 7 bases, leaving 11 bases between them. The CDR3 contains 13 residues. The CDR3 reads CASSLVGVGEQYF. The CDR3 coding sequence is TGTGCCAGCAGCTTAGTGGGAGTGGGGGAGCAGTACTTC.

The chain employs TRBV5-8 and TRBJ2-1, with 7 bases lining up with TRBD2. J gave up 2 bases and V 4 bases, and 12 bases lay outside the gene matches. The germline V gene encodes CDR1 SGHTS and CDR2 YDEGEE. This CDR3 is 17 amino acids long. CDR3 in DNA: TGTGCCAGCAGCGAGGGAAGTATAGCGGGTACCTACAATGAGCAGTTCTTC. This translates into CASSEGSIAGTYNEQFF.

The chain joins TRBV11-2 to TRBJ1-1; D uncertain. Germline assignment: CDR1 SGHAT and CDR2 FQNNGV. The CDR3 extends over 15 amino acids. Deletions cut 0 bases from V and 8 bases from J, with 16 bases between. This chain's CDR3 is CASSLDSGWAMEAFF. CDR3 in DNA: TGTGCCAGCAGCTTAGACTCCGGTTGGGCAATGGAAGCTTTCTTT.

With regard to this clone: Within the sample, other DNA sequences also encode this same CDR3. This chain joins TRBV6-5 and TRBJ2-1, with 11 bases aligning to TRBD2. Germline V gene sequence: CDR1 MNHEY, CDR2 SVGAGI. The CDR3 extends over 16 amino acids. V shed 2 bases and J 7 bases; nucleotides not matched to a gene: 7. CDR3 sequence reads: CASSYGLAGGVNEQFF. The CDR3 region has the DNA TGTGCCAGCAGTTACGGTCTAGCGGGAGGTGTAAATGAGCAGTTCTTC.

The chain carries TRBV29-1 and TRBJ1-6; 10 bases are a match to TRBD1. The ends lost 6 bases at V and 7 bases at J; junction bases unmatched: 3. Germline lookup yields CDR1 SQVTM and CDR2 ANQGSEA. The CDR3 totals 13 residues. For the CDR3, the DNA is TGCAGCGTCGGACAGGGGGGAAATTCACCCCTCCACTTT. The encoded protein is CSVGQGGNSPLHF. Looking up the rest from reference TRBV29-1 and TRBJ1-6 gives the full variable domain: SAVISQKPSRDICQRGTSLTIQCQVDSQVTMMFWYRQQPGQSLTLIATANQGSEATYESGFVIDKFPISRPNLTFSTLTVSNMSPEDSSIYLCSVGQGGNSPLHFGNGTRLTVT.